This entry features one TCR beta chain sequence. Its antigen is unidentified. The data were obtained in a study of T cell responses to AZD1222 COVID-19 vaccine. Study background: Second-dose intervals near 4 or 12 weeks were combined.

Here immunoSEQ multiplex PCR was the method, and the copy in TCRdb shows in-frame clones only, minus some. The sample consists of about 190,000 clones, roughly 92% of them appearing once. Germline CDR1 LNHNV, CDR2 YYDKDF (reference sequence). The CDR3 length is 14 residues. With 6 bases clipped from V and 8 bases from J, the junction kept 8 bases outside the gene matches. General study points: Most donors were white British, females outnumbered males, and clonal diversity was possibly underestimated. Repertoire collection took place solely once the T cell response had peaked. Only a handful of AZD1222 recipients, more than five in all, had baseline seropositivity.

The chain carries TRBV15 and TRBJ1-4, with TRBD1 identical over 8 bases. The receptor comes from an adult in good health. This specimen was peripheral blood, taken on day 0 of AZD1222 vaccination. This chain's CDR3 is CATRMRTGTEKLFF. For the CDR3, the DNA is TGTGCCACCAGAATGCGGACAGGGACCGAAAAACTGTTTTTT.